This T cell receptor beta chain is from a study of blood T cell repertoires in COVID-19. At the level of the study: Collection of acute and convalescent COVID-19 samples took place in the United States, Italy and Spain. T cells, B-cell-depleted T cells, or PBMCs provided the cDNA or gDNA that served as material.

Sequencing used immunoSEQ multiplex PCR; TCRdb keeps in-frame clones, though not all of them. The sample consists of under 350,000 clones, approximately 89% of them appearing once. Participant reports of clinical history set cohort assignment. Cohort 3 donors counted as recovered after two negative PCRs, clearance, or resolved symptoms. V lost 6 bases, J lost 4 bases, and 7 bases stayed unmatched. CDR3 length equals 14 residues. Germline V gene lookup returns CDR1 MNHEY and CDR2 SMNVEV (reference sequence). The receptor was isolated from a woman aged 18-35 years who had recovered from COVID-19. The chain uses TRBV27 and TRBJ1-2, with 8 bases lining up with TRBD1. The source material was PBMCs or T cells enriched from blood (not recorded which). The CDR3 spells CASSPRTGSYGYTF. Written as DNA, the CDR3 is TGTGCCAGCAGCCCCCGGACAGGGTCCTATGGCTACACCTTC.